Below are 31 T cell receptor beta chains sequenced from a single sample in a study of molecular identifiers for immune sequencing clone quantification. TCRdb processed the PCR reads anew with MiXCR; each CDR3 protein has one entry. The data show some 680,000 distinct CDR3 sequences, approximately 24% seen once. The sequenced material came from naive CD8+ T cells from blood, with Jurkat cell RNA spiked in. The subset here: FACS-sorted CD8+CD4-CCR7+CD45RA+ naive T cells. Every receptor here comes from a human donor in good health. Some libraries in this study had Jurkat cell RNA spiked in.

This clonotype was counted between two and nine times. The gene calls are TRBV6-5 and TRBJ2-7; 7 bases line up with TRBD1. V lost 5 bases, J lost 7 bases, and 17 bases stayed unmatched. Looked up from germline, CDR1 is MNHEY and CDR2 is SVGAGI. The CDR3 extends over 16 amino acids. The DNA of the CDR3 is TGTGCCAGCAGTCAGCTCCCGGACGGACAGGATAGTGAGCAGTACTTC. Protein: CASSQLPDGQDSEQYF.

The genes are TRBV3-1 and TRBJ1-6, with 7 bases fitting TRBD1. Germline CDR1 is LGHDT and CDR2 is YNNKEL (reference sequence). Trimming removed 3 bases from V and 10 bases from J; junction bases left unmatched: 12. The CDR3 is 16 residues long. CDR3 sequence: CASSHAGPGGVSPLHF. The CDR3 coding sequence is TGTGCCAGCAGCCATGCCGGGCCAGGGGGTGTATCACCCCTCCACTTT.

About this clonotype itself: A junction boundary mismatches the germline segment, possibly from a read error. The chain is built from TRBV6-5 and TRBJ1-5; TRBD1 aligns across 7 bases. CDR1 is MNHEY, CDR2 SVGAGI, per germline. The CDR3 consists of 15 residues. As DNA, the CDR3 is TGTGCCAGCAGCAGGGGACAGTATAGCAATCAGCCCCAGCAATTT. Protein sequence: CASSRGQYSNQPQQF.

This rearrangement joins TRBV9 to TRBJ1-3; TRBD1 is a possible D gene (6 bases). Trimming stripped 4 bases from V and 0 bases from J, with 14 bases between. Germline CDR1 and CDR2: SGDLS and YYNGEE. The CDR3 totals 16 residues. The DNA for the CDR3 is TGTGCCAGCAGCTTTAACAGGGACAACTCTGGAAACACCATATATTTT. Amino acids: CASSFNRDNSGNTIYF.

This clonotype was observed a few times. The chain is built from TRBV20-1 and TRBJ2-7, with a tentative D call TRBD1 (6 bases). The germline V gene has CDR1 DFQATT and CDR2 SNEGSKA (reference sequence). This CDR3 spans 16 amino acids. With 8 bases removed from V and 4 bases from J, the gap between germline ends came to 27 bases. CDR3 residues: CSSYHHQGGKPYEQYF. The CDR3 nucleotides are TGCAGTTCATATCACCACCAAGGGGGTAAACCGTACGAGCAGTACTTC.

This clonotype was detected many times. The rearrangement uses TRBV11-2 and TRBJ2-1; D is unresolved. Trimming cost V 1 base and J 6 bases, with 13 bases left between them. The CDR3 covers 15 residues. In germline, CDR1 is SGHAT, CDR2 FQNNGV. CDR3 nucleotide sequence: TGTGCCAGCAGCTTAGGAGCCAGCCAGGCCAATGAGCAGTTCTTC. Encoded protein: CASSLGASQANEQFF.

This chain links TRBV19 with TRBJ2-5, with 12 bases identical to TRBD2. After removal of 9 bases from V and 5 bases from J, the junction contained 10 bases not matched to a gene. The CDR3 is made up of 15 amino acids. The V gene's germline CDR1 is LNHDA and CDR2 SQIVND (reference sequence). The CDR3 protein is CASTTLAGGWETQYF. In DNA form, the CDR3 reads TGTGCCAGCACAACACTAGCGGGAGGATGGGAGACCCAGTACTTC.

This clonotype has more than one count but fewer than ten. The V and J genes are TRBV6-1 and TRBJ1-5, with 10 bases fitting TRBD1. The germline V gene encodes CDR1 MNHNS and CDR2 SASEGT. With V trimmed by 1 base and J by 5 bases, 2 bases remained unmatched. The length of the CDR3 is 15 residues. CDR3: CASSEGQGAYQPQHF. The CDR3, as DNA: TGTGCCAGCAGTGAAGGACAGGGGGCTTATCAGCCCCAGCATTTT.

This chain links TRBV4-2 with TRBJ2-1; 12 nucleotides line up with TRBD2. The CDR3 totals 15 residues. The junction had 3 bases not matched to a gene; V was cut back by 1 base and J by 8 bases. Germline V CDR1 and CDR2: LGHNA, YNFKEQ. The CDR3 loop reads CASSQGLAGEDEQFF. CDR3 in DNA: TGTGCCAGCAGCCAAGGACTAGCGGGAGAGGATGAGCAGTTCTTC.

Remarks on this clonotype: The germline gene is not matched at one end of the junction; a read error may be the cause. The genes are TRBV7-6 and TRBJ2-7; D is possibly TRBD1 or TRBD2 (5 bases each). Germline CDR1 and CDR2: SGHVS and FNYEAQ. The CDR3 extends over 13 amino acids. The CDR3 sequence is CASSLAGAYEHYF. CDR3 in DNA: TGTGCCAGCAGCTTAGCCGGGGCCTACGAGCATTACTTC. Based on the CDR3 plus reference TRBV7-6 and TRBJ2-7, the full variable domain is GAGVSQSPRYKVTKRGQDVALRCDPISGHVSLYWYRQALGQGPEFLTYFNYEAQQDKSGLPNDRFSAERPEGSISTLTIQRTEQRDSAMYRCASSLAGAYEHYFGPGTRLTVT.

This clonotype was observed a few times. The rearrangement uses TRBV3-1 and TRBJ2-7; TRBD2 agrees at 15 bases. The trim removed 1 base at V and 5 bases at J, leaving 0 bases unmatched. The CDR3 is 15 residues long. Germline V gene sequence: CDR1 LGHDT, CDR2 YNNKEL (reference sequence). The CDR3 spells CASSQGTSGGDEQYF. In nucleotides, the CDR3 is TGTGCCAGCAGCCAAGGGACTAGCGGGGGGGACGAGCAGTACTTC.

This clonotype was detected many times. The chain recombines TRBV20-1 with TRBJ2-7; TRBD2 matches 10 bases. This CDR3 has 14 amino acids. Germline-derived CDR1 and CDR2 are DFQATT and SNEGSKA (reference sequence). V shed 1 base, J shed 5 bases, and the junction held 5 bases outside the gene matches. The CDR3 DNA reads TGCAGTGCTAGAGTAACTAGCGGGAACCACGAGCAGTACTTC. As protein: CSARVTSGNHEQYF.

The chain couples TRBV7-2 to TRBJ1-2; D remains unclear. The CDR3 loop spans 13 amino acids. The ends were cut back, 1 base at V and 8 bases at J, with 11 bases in the middle. Germline CDR1 is SGHTA and CDR2 is FQGNSA. For the CDR3, the DNA is TGTGCCAGCAGCTTAGAAGTCTATGAAGGCTACACCTTC. Protein: CASSLEVYEGYTF.

This clonotype was seen only a few times. The rearrangement links TRBV5-4 to TRBJ1-1; the D gene is possibly TRBD1 (6 bases). Germline CDR1 and CDR2: SGHNT and YYREEE (reference sequence). The CDR3 spans 14 residues. The germline V and J ends were trimmed by 7 bases and 4 bases, with 17 bases remaining between them. The CDR3 DNA reads TGTGCCAGCGGCTCTATTCTGGGGGCCACTGAAGCTTTCTTT. This gives the protein CASGSILGATEAFF.

This clonotype has ten or more counts. The chain carries TRBV19 and TRBJ2-1, with 14 bases aligning to TRBD2. CDR1 and CDR2 (germline): LNHDA, SQIVND (reference sequence). The CDR3 is 17 residues long. V lost 3 bases, J lost 9 bases, and 10 bases stayed unmatched. The CDR3 protein is CASSMPSGLAGGGEQFF. CDR3 in DNA: TGTGCCAGTAGTATGCCCTCCGGACTAGCGGGAGGCGGTGAGCAGTTCTTC. Filled out from reference TRBV19 and TRBJ2-1, the complete variable domain reads DGGITQSPKYLFRKEGQNVTLSCEQNLNHDAMYWYRQDPGQGLRLIYYSQIVNDFQKGDIAEGYSVSREKKESFPLTVTSAQKNPTAFYLCASSMPSGLAGGGEQFFGPGTRLTVL.

The sample holds a few counts of this clonotype. The chain is built from TRBV5-6 and TRBJ2-1; maybe TRBD1 (5 bases). Deletions cut 4 bases from V and 1 base from J, with 15 bases between. The CDR3 has 16 residues. Germline V lookup: CDR1 SGHDT, CDR2 YYEEEE. The CDR3 bases are TGTGCCAGCAGCAGAAACACAGGTCCTTCCTACAATGAGCAGTTCTTC. Its protein is CASSRNTGPSYNEQFF.

This clonotype showed up just a few times. The chain couples TRBV2 to TRBJ2-1; TRBD1 matches 8 bases. V lost 6 bases to trimming and J lost 8 bases; unmatched junction nucleotides: 15. The V gene's germline CDR1 is SNHLY and CDR2 FYNNEI. The CDR3 runs to 16 residues. The CDR3 region is CASSWSPQGARDEQFF. CDR3 bases: TGTGCCAGCAGCTGGAGTCCGCAGGGGGCGCGCGATGAGCAGTTCTTC.

Here the CDR3 reads CASSQNWGGTEAFF. The CDR3 coding sequence is TGTGCCAGCAGCCAAAACTGGGGGGGCACTGAAGCTTTCTTT. V usage is TRBV3-1 and J usage is TRBJ1-1; a possible D gene is TRBD1 (5 bases). Trimming shortened V by 2 bases and J by 4 bases, and 11 bases separated the two germline ends. The germline CDR1 and CDR2 sequences are LGHDT and YNNKEL (reference sequence). The CDR3 is made up of 14 amino acids.

At least ten counts were recorded for this clonotype. This chain uses TRBV30 with TRBJ2-2; D unresolved. Deletions cut 8 bases from V and 5 bases from J, with 12 bases between. The CDR3 totals 12 residues. The germline V gene has CDR1 GTSNPN and CDR2 SVGIG (reference sequence). The CDR3 sequence: CAGPGRTGELFF. The CDR3 DNA reads as TGTGCCGGCCCTGGACGGACCGGGGAGCTGTTTTTT.

Turning to this clonotype: A read error may explain this, as a much larger clone is one base away. The rearrangement links TRBV29-1 to TRBJ2-7, with D perhaps matching TRBD1 (5 bases). The CDR3 has 12 residues. The germline V gene has CDR1 SQVTM and CDR2 ANQGSEA. Trimming pared 6 bases from V and 0 bases from J, leaving 9 bases between. The CDR3 bases are TGCAGCGTCACTGACAGCTCCTACGAGCAGTACTTC. It translates to CSVTDSSYEQYF.

CDR3 bases: TGTGCCAGCAGCGATCAGGAAACCGGGGAGCTGTTTTTT. Protein sequence: CASSDQETGELFF. The chain links TRBV9 to TRBJ2-2; unclear D gene. CDR1 SGDLS and CDR2 YYNGEE come from the germline V gene. The CDR3 spans 13 residues. V was shortened by 3 bases and J by 5 bases, with 8 bases between the two germline ends.

Comments on this clonotype: A much larger clone differs from this one at a single base, so this may be a read error. The rearrangement joins TRBV4-3 to TRBJ1-1; D gene uncertain. The germline CDR1 and CDR2 sequences are LGHNA and YSLEER. This CDR3 has 17 amino acids. Trimming removed 0 bases at V and 2 bases at J, with 16 bases between. The chain's CDR3 is CASSQDQITALNTEAFF. The CDR3 nucleotides are TGCGCCAGCAGCCAAGATCAAATCACAGCGTTAAACACTGAAGCTTTCTTT.

This chain connects TRBV2 to TRBJ2-3, with 9 nucleotides matching TRBD1. J lost 2 bases, V lost 7 bases, and 1 base had no gene match. The CDR3 length is 13 residues. CDR1 and CDR2 from the germline V gene are SNHLY and FYNNEI. DNA for the CDR3: TGTGCCAGCATACAGGGGGCCACAGATACGCAGTATTTT. It specifies CASIQGATDTQYF. Combining the CDR3 with reference TRBV2 and TRBJ2-3 gives the whole variable domain EPEVTQTPSHQVTQMGQEVILRCVPISNHLYFYWYRQILGQKVEFLVSFYNNEISEKSEIFDDQFSVERPDGSNFTLKIRSTKLEDSAMYFCASIQGATDTQYFGPGTRLTVL.

This clonotype has only a few counts. The chain uses TRBV19 and TRBJ2-2; 10 positions agree with TRBD2. The germline V gene has CDR1 LNHDA and CDR2 SQIVND (reference sequence). The CDR3 sequence is 14 residues long. V lost 6 bases, J lost 6 bases, and 4 bases stayed unmatched. This CDR3 reads CASSLAGESGELFF. CDR3 bases: TGTGCCAGTAGCCTAGCGGGAGAGTCCGGGGAGCTGTTTTTT. Looking up the rest from reference TRBV19 and TRBJ2-2 gives the full variable domain: DGGITQSPKYLFRKEGQNVTLSCEQNLNHDAMYWYRQDPGQGLRLIYYSQIVNDFQKGDIAEGYSVSREKKESFPLTVTSAQKNPTAFYLCASSLAGESGELFFGEGSRLTVL.

This clonotype was picked up many times. The CDR3 loop reads CASRDPGGDYEQYF. CDR3 bases: TGTGCCAGCAGGGACCCCGGCGGGGACTACGAGCAGTACTTC. V gene TRBV28 combines with J gene TRBJ2-7, with D possibly matching TRBD2 (6 bases). V lost 6 bases and J lost 3, with 15 bases in between. The germline V gene encodes CDR1 MDHEN and CDR2 SYDVKM. The length of the CDR3 is 14 residues.

In regard to this clonotype: A single base separates this from a much larger clone, so it may be a read error. The rearrangement joins TRBV5-5 to TRBJ1-1; no reliable D call. CDR1 is SGHKS, CDR2 YYEKEE, per germline (reference sequence). The length of the CDR3 is 14 residues. Trimming cost V 0 bases and J 7 bases, with 13 bases left between them. The CDR3 region is CASSLADGGYEAFF. CDR3 nucleotides: TGTGCCAGCAGCTTGGCCGATGGCGGCTATGAAGCTTTCTTT.

This clonotype was seen repeatedly, ten times or more. The V call is TRBV2, the J call TRBJ1-1; possible D gene TRBD1, 5 bases. CDR1 and CDR2 from the germline V gene are SNHLY and FYNNEI. CDR3 length: 16 residues. V was pared by 3 bases and J by 2 bases, with 16 bases between. CDR3 in amino acids: CASSDEGILLNTEAFF. The CDR3 bases are TGTGCCAGCAGTGATGAGGGGATCCTACTCAACACTGAAGCTTTCTTT.

This clonotype was counted between two and nine times. The junction does not match germline at one end; this may be a read error. The chain carries TRBV4-1 and TRBJ2-7; D is undetermined. The CDR3 consists of 13 residues. Germline CDR1 and CDR2: MGHRA and YSYEKL. In DNA form, the CDR3 reads TGCGCCAGCAGTCAAGGCCCCGACTACGAGCAGTACTTC. Its protein is CASSQGPDYEQYF.

This clonotype was counted once. An end of the junction does not agree with germline; a read error may underlie this. This chain joins TRBV15 and TRBJ2-7, with D perhaps being TRBD1 or TRBD2 (6 bases each). The CDR3 is 13 residues long. The germline V gene has CDR1 LNHNV and CDR2 YYDKDF (reference sequence). The CDR3 sequence is CAPSIGGTYEQYF. The CDR3 DNA follows: TGTGCCCCCAGCATCGGGGGCACCTACGAGCAGTACTTC.

This clonotype was recorded a few times. One end of the junction does not line up with germline, which may come from a read error. The V gene is TRBV4-1, the J gene TRBJ2-7, with a weak D call TRBD2 (6 bases). CDR1 MGHRA and CDR2 YSYEKL come from the germline V gene. This CDR3 is built from 16 residues. The CDR3 coding sequence is TGCGCCAGCAGACAAGACGCGGGGTTGGGCTCCTACGAGCAGTACTTC. Its translation: CASRQDAGLGSYEQYF.

A note on this clonotype: Given the absence of the conserved phenylalanine or tryptophan at the CDR3 end, a read error is likely. This rearrangement joins TRBV29-1 to TRBJ2-7, with D unresolved. The CDR3 contains 13 residues. Germline-derived CDR1 and CDR2 are SQVTM and ANQGSEA. V lost 5 bases and J lost 0, with 11 bases in between. The CDR3 reads CSVMGGSSYEQYY. The CDR3 region has the DNA TGCAGCGTTATGGGCGGAAGCTCCTACGAGCAGTACTAC.